A selection of T cell receptor beta chains follows, all from one sample in a study of T cell clonotyping in hematopoietic cell transplantation. TCRdb's table, derived via immunoSEQ multiplex PCR, lists solely in-frame clones and lacks some. The repertoire includes some 29,000 clones, 60% to 85% of them detected once, and roughly 6.8% sits in the top ten. The sample here was peripheral blood mononuclear cells, taken before stem cell transplant. These receptors originate from a woman aged 25 to 39 with chronic myeloid leukemia. Some clones in this sample may be carry-over from other donors' samples. Both conserved end residues are part of each CDR3. Each record gives: J gene, clone size, D gene, V gene, CDR3 protein, CDR3 DNA. The D gene is left open where the match is weak. The size of a clone is reported for some rows only, either as once, few or many, or as a class for expanded clones.

j_gene: TRBJ1-1
abundance: .
d_gene: .
v_gene: TRBV7-2
CDR3aa: CASSAPGIEAFF
CDR3nt: TGTGCCAGCAGCGCCCCAGGGATTGAAGCTTTCTTT

j_gene: TRBJ2-2
abundance: .
d_gene: TRBD2
v_gene: TRBV19
CDR3aa: CASTPGLAGETFTGELFF
CDR3nt: TGTGCCAGTACTCCGGGACTAGCGGGGGAGACCTTCACCGGGGAGCTGTTTTTT

j_gene: TRBJ1-2
abundance: .
d_gene: .
v_gene: TRBV28
CDR3aa: CASSLRGTYGYTF
CDR3nt: TGTGCCAGCAGTCTCAGGGGCACCTATGGCTACACCTTC

j_gene: TRBJ2-1
abundance: once
d_gene: .
v_gene: TRBV21-1
CDR3aa: CASSKVGSEQFF
CDR3nt: TGTGCCAGCAGCAAAGTGGGAAGTGAGCAGTTCTTC

j_gene: TRBJ2-3
abundance: once
d_gene: .
v_gene: TRBV9
CDR3aa: CASSVLVVGDTQYF
CDR3nt: TGTGCCAGCAGCGTTCTAGTCGTGGGGGATACGCAGTATTTT

j_gene: TRBJ2-5
abundance: .
d_gene: .
v_gene: TRBV6-5
CDR3aa: CASSLRAPQETQYF
CDR3nt: TGTGCCAGCAGTTTGAGGGCCCCCCAAGAGACCCAGTACTTC

j_gene: TRBJ2-3
abundance: .
d_gene: .
v_gene: TRBV6-6
CDR3aa: CASSPPTTDTQYF
CDR3nt: TGTGCCAGCAGTCCACCGACCACAGATACGCAGTATTTT

j_gene: TRBJ1-1
abundance: .
d_gene: TRBD1
v_gene: TRBV5-1
CDR3aa: CASSLVQTRTGEAFF
CDR3nt: TGCGCCAGCAGCTTGGTCCAAACTCGGACAGGTGAAGCTTTCTTT

j_gene: TRBJ1-1
abundance: .
d_gene: TRBD1
v_gene: TRBV2
CDR3aa: CASSEPDRADEAFF
CDR3nt: TGTGCCAGCAGTGAACCCGACAGGGCGGACGAAGCTTTCTTT

j_gene: TRBJ2-1
abundance: .
d_gene: TRBD2
v_gene: TRBV4-1
CDR3aa: CASSQVRLMGGGANNEQFF
CDR3nt: TGCGCCAGCAGCCAAGTCCGTCTGATGGGCGGGGGGGCAAACAATGAGCAGTTCTTC

j_gene: TRBJ1-3
abundance: once
d_gene: .
v_gene: TRBV7-9
CDR3aa: CASSLDPRSSGNTIYF
CDR3nt: TGTGCCAGCAGCTTAGACCCCAGAAGCTCTGGAAACACCATATATTTT